This T cell receptor (beta chain) was identified in a study of cytomegalovirus exposure and HLA in healthy donors. Assay used: immunoSEQ multiplex PCR; TCRdb lists only in-frame clones, some missing. This sample has about 330,000 clones, with 87% found just once. V was trimmed by 0 bases and J by 9 bases, leaving 12 bases between them. Germline V CDR1 and CDR2: SGHRS, YFSETQ. This CDR3 spans 14 amino acids. The TCR comes from a woman aged 25 to 39 in good health and CMV-seropositive. The specimen sequenced was PBMCs. The chain links TRBV5-1 to TRBJ2-2, with D possibly being TRBD1 (5 bases). In DNA form, the CDR3 reads TGCGCCAGCAGCTTGGAGCCCGCGGACAGGGAGCTGTTTTTT. It yields the protein CASSLEPADRELFF.